The rows below give T cell receptor beta chains drawn from one sample of a study of vaccination and CD4 T cells after COVID-19. These receptors' antigens are unknown. MiXCR was run by TCRdb on the PCR reads, yielding one entry per CDR3 protein. The data hold 12,000 to 15,000 distinct CDR3 sequences, with nearly 35% observed a single time. The sequenced material came from cultured CD4+ T cells from blood. Receptors were obtained from a human donor with COVID-19. Both conserved end residues are part of each CDR3. The D gene is left open where the match is weak. Part of the rows lack a size; the others show once, few, many or a class for expanded clones.

V gene	J gene	clone size	D gene	CDR3 DNA	CDR3 protein
TRBV7-8	TRBJ1-2	few	-	TGTGCCAGCAGCTTAGACCGGGGAAACTATGGCTACACCTTC	CASSLDRGNYGYTF
TRBV6-5	TRBJ2-3	-	-	TGTGCCAGCAGTTACCGATCGAGGACAGATACGCAGTATTTT	CASSYRSRTDTQYF
TRBV7-2	TRBJ2-5	few	-	TGTGCCAGCAGCTCCCGCCGGAGCTTGGAGACCCAGTACTTC	CASSSRRSLETQYF
TRBV2	TRBJ1-5	few	TRBD1	TGTGCCAGCTCGGGACAGAATAGCAATCAGCCCCAGCATTTT	CASSGQNSNQPQHF
TRBV20-1	TRBJ2-3	few	-	TGCAGTGCTAGAGAATTTCGATTTGGGGGACGGCAGTATTTT	CSAREFRFGGRQYF
TRBV15	TRBJ1-5	few	-	TGTGCCACCAGCGGGGGTGTGCTGGGGGGCTATCAGCCCCAGCATTTT	CATSGGVLGGYQPQHF
TRBV28	TRBJ1-6	-	TRBD1	TGTGCCAGCAGCCGACAGGGAAATTCACCCCTCCACTTT	CASSRQGNSPLHF
TRBV12-3/TRBV12-4	TRBJ2-1	once	-	TGTGCCAGCAGTTTCTTCCAGGCTGCCGGGGAGCAGTTCTTC	CASSFFQAAGEQFF
TRBV5-1	TRBJ1-1	-	TRBD1	TGCGCCAGCAGCATCGGGACAGGGTCTGAAGCTTTCTTT	CASSIGTGSEAFF
TRBV15	TRBJ1-1	few	-	TGTGCCACCAGCAGAGCCCCAGGGGCCGCCTACACTGAAGCTTTCTTT	CATSRAPGAAYTEAFF
TRBV6-2/TRBV6-3	TRBJ1-6	-	-	TGTGCCACCTCAAGGGCGAATTCACCCCTCCACTTT	CATSRANSPLHF
TRBV4-1	TRBJ2-5	few	-	TGCGCCAGCAGCCAAGCTCAGACACAAGAGACCCAGTACTTC	CASSQAQTQETQYF
TRBV4-3	TRBJ2-4	-	-	TGCGCCAGCAGCCAAGGAAATCAGGGTCCTAAAAACATTCAGTACTTC	CASSQGNQGPKNIQYF
TRBV7-2	TRBJ2-3	few	-	TGTGCCAGCACTCCTTGGGGCGTGGAAGCGCAGTATTTT	CASTPWGVEAQYF
TRBV27	TRBJ1-2	medium-sized	-	TGTGCCACCGCGAAGACTGAGGGGGGAATTAACTATGGCTACACCTTC	CATAKTEGGINYGYTF
TRBV27	TRBJ2-3	-	-	TGTGCCAGCAGTACCCCGGAACTTTACACAGATACGCAGTATTTT	CASSTPELYTDTQYF
TRBV11-3	TRBJ2-2	-	TRBD1	TGTGCCAGCAGCTTCGGGACAGGGACCGGGGAGCTGTTTTTT	CASSFGTGTGELFF
TRBV9	TRBJ2-1	-	-	TGTGCCAGCAGCGTAAACGGGGGCCCCTCCTACAATGAGCAGTTCTTC	CASSVNGGPSYNEQFF
TRBV27	TRBJ2-5	-	-	TGTGCCAGCAGTCTCCGACGGGAAGAGACCCAGTACTTC	CASSLRREETQYF
TRBV20-1	TRBJ2-5	few	TRBD1	TGCAGTGCCCCTCCCGTCAGGGGGATACAAGAGACCCAGTACTTC	CSAPPVRGIQETQYF
TRBV6-5	TRBJ1-1	-	-	TGTGCCAGCAGTTACATAAGACAGGCGAGGGGGAACACTGAAGCTTTCTTT	CASSYIRQARGNTEAFF
TRBV7-9	TRBJ2-7	-	-	TGTGCCAGCAGCTCCCGACGCGAGGTGGACGAGCAGTACTTC	CASSSRREVDEQYF